Listed below are T cell receptor beta chains from one sample, sequenced in a study of cytomegalovirus exposure and HLA in healthy donors. Clones were sequenced by immunoSEQ multiplex PCR, and TCRdb holds only the in-frame ones, with some missing. In total, the table holds 200,000 or so clones. Sequencing was performed on PBMCs. These receptors came from a boy younger than 18 in good health and CMV-seronegative. The CDR3 runs from the conserved cysteine through the conserved F or W.

v_gene: TRBV6-6; j_gene: TRBJ1-6; CDR3aa: CASSLSRVNSPLHF
v_gene: TRBV4-2; j_gene: TRBJ1-2; CDR3aa: CASSQAAGTERSGYTF
v_gene: TRBV4-3; j_gene: TRBJ2-3; CDR3aa: CASSQARGRSTDTQYF
v_gene: TRBV27; j_gene: TRBJ1-5; CDR3aa: CASSLRGYNQPQHF
v_gene: TRBV19; j_gene: TRBJ2-1; CDR3aa: CASSMVERGGYNEQFF
v_gene: TRBV28; j_gene: TRBJ1-1; CDR3aa: CASSLRTGAGGFF
v_gene: TRBV19; j_gene: TRBJ2-1; CDR3aa: CASARGLSYNEQFF
v_gene: TRBV4-3; j_gene: TRBJ1-2; CDR3aa: CASSQDRAGDGYTF
v_gene: TRBV19; j_gene: TRBJ2-3; CDR3aa: CATSTSGGSDTQYF
v_gene: TRBV30; j_gene: TRBJ2-4; CDR3aa: CAWSAPGTGDSKNIQYF
v_gene: TRBV28; j_gene: TRBJ1-5; CDR3aa: CASTSGTGEVQPQHF
v_gene: TRBV11-2; j_gene: TRBJ2-5; CDR3aa: CASSSQGFRETQYF
v_gene: TRBV6-6; j_gene: TRBJ2-3; CDR3aa: CASSPPTSGGLGTQYF
v_gene: TRBV5-1; j_gene: TRBJ2-3; CDR3aa: CASSLGLAGGFTTDTQYF
v_gene: TRBV20-1; j_gene: TRBJ1-2; CDR3aa: CSAKLTIGYTF
v_gene: TRBV30; j_gene: TRBJ2-7; CDR3aa: CAWNLSGEQYF